This TCR beta chain was identified during a study of blood T cell repertoires in COVID-19. Study as a whole: Both acute and convalescent COVID-19 samples were obtained from the United States, Italy and Spain. T cells, B-cell-depleted T cells, or PBMCs provided the cDNA or gDNA that served as material.

How the authors handled the data: Nucleated cell counts were estimated from reference gene primer amplification. Produced via immunoSEQ multiplex PCR; TCRdb's table is partial and in-frame only. V, J and clone size are taken as reported in that table, and D and trimming were inferred from the DNA itself. The sample yields under 300,000 clones, about 83% seen once. This clone was counted once. The junction and the germline gene differ at one end; a read error may be behind it. Germline lookup yields CDR1 SNHLY and CDR2 FYNNEI. The CDR3 has 16 amino acids. This clonotype was sampled from a woman aged 40 to 49 who had recovered from COVID-19. Specimen: peripheral blood. The rearrangement uses TRBV2 and TRBJ2-4, with TRBD2 matching 12 bases. Written as DNA, the CDR3 is TGTGCCAGCAGTACTGCTAGCGGGGGGGCCTTTTCCGTCGAGATCTTT. Encoded protein: CASSTASGGAFSVEIF.